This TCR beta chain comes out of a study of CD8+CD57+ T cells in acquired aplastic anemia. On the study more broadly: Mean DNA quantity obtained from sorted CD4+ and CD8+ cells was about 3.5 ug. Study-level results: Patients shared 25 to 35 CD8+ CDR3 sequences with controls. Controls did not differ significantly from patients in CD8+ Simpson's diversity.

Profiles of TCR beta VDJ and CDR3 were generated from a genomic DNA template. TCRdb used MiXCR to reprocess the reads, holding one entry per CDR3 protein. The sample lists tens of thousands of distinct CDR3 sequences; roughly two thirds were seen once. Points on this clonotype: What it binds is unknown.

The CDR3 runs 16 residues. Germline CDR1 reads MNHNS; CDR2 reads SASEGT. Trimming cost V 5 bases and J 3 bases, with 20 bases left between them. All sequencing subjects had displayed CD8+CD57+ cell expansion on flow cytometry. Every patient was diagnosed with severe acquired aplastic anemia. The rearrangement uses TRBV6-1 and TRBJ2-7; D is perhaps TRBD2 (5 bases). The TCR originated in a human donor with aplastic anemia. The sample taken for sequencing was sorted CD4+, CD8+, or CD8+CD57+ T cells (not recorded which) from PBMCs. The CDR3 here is CASSPRELLPDYEQYF. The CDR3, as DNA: TGTGCCAGCAGTCCACGGGAACTACTCCCGGACTACGAGCAGTACTTC.